Listed below are T cell receptor beta chains from one sample, sequenced in a study of CD8 T cells in Susac syndrome. Via MiXCR, TCRdb re-called the immunoSEQ multiplex PCR reads, giving one row per CDR3 protein. The sample has 100,000 or so distinct CDR3 sequences; around 90% are singletons. Sequencing was done on a sample of CD4+ T cells from PBMCs. The receptors stem from a human donor in good health. Both conserved end residues are part of each CDR3.

>TRBJ2-1|TRBV6-4
CASSEGGRIGNEQFF
>TRBJ2-2|TRBV6-5
CASGRTAFNTGELFF
>TRBJ2-1|TRBV7-2
CASSQADEQFF
>TRBJ2-7|TRBV7-2
CASSLEPGGEQYF
>TRBJ2-7|TRBV7-3
CASSLEEVGDRGYEQYF
>TRBJ2-7|TRBV20-1
CGAGGQGFIRDYEQYF
>TRBJ1-1|TRBV29-1
CSASDLNTEAFF
>TRBJ2-7|TRBV7-2
CASSQGYYEQYF
>TRBJ2-1|TRBV5-4
CASSSDGGPGSYNEQFF
>TRBJ2-5|TRBV3-1
CASTRRGFEETQYF
>TRBJ2-7|TRBV13
CASSLGLGRVYEQYF
>TRBJ2-5|TRBV25-1
CASSDTLTGRKQETQYF
>TRBJ1-2|TRBV29-1
CSVEASPQGVFSGYTF
>TRBJ1-1|TRBV6-6
CASRPGTGGNTEAFF
>TRBJ2-7|TRBV27
CASSLSIVGFYEQYF
>TRBJ2-7|TRBV12-5
CASGSDSGTAVF
>TRBJ1-1|TRBV3-1
CASSPLAGGTEAFF
>TRBJ1-2|TRBV5-1
CASSLSGSIPGYTF
>TRBJ2-3|TRBV7-9
CASSLTDTQYF
>TRBJ2-2|TRBV6-4
CASGQGNTGELFF
>TRBJ2-5|TRBV27
CASAPSKRLFQETQYF
>TRBJ2-2|TRBV6-2/TRBV6-3
CASSLEAGGAGELFF
>TRBJ1-2|TRBV30
CAWRVVRDPWRYTF
>TRBJ2-2|TRBV7-8
CASSLAAGRNTGELFF
>TRBJ2-1|TRBV7-3
CASSLMSPYNEQFF
>TRBJ2-3|TRBV6-2/TRBV6-3
CASSIGLAVVTDTQYF
>TRBJ1-1|TRBV10-3
CAISEERVVMNTEAFF
>TRBJ2-2|TRBV4-3
CASSQDEPVGSTGELFF
>TRBJ2-6|TRBV19
CASSTLAGSGANVLTF
>TRBJ2-3|TRBV5-1
CASSFSPGGVTDTQYF
>TRBJ2-7|TRBV3-1
CASSQQGGKYEQYF
>TRBJ2-7|TRBV5-4
CASSSNDRAYEQYF
>TRBJ1-2|TRBV7-2
CATTRDYGYTF
>TRBJ1-2|TRBV5-6
CASSGMTDRYGYTF
>TRBJ2-7|TRBV20-1
CSASNRVYEQYF
>TRBJ1-2|TRBV29-1
CSAMTGGYGYTF
>TRBJ1-2|TRBV5-6
CASSSAGTGPYGYTF
>TRBJ2-7|TRBV5-4
CASSLDGTGQEEQYF
>TRBJ2-5|TRBV20-1
CSARRGGSETQYF
>TRBJ2-2|TRBV7-2
CASSSSRELFF
>TRBJ2-5|TRBV7-9
CASSQWQGATGTQYF
>TRBJ2-3|TRBV7-9
CASSTGTDTQYF
>TRBJ2-2|TRBV7-8
CASSLVGRNTNAGELFF
>TRBJ1-2|TRBV19
CASSQSPAGAYYGYTF
>TRBJ2-7|TRBV9
CASSRTGTGKDEQYF
>TRBJ2-5|TRBV20-1
CSARFGLAMETQYF
>TRBJ2-7|TRBV12-3/TRBV12-4
CASSSETDTYEQYF
>TRBJ2-3|TRBV20-1
CSARGLAGIYTDTQYF
>TRBJ2-1|TRBV6-2/TRBV6-3
CASSYGYEQFF
>TRBJ2-5|TRBV18
CASSRKDRETQYF
>TRBJ2-1|TRBV20-1
CSAPTSGSYNEQFF